This TCR beta chain is from a study of cytomegalovirus exposure and HLA in healthy donors. Study-level information: In an early release, HLA-typed donors contributed 90 million or so unique TCR sequences. Study observations and caveats: For most subjects, TCR beta sequences were reported to predict HLA-A and HLA-B alleles with accuracy.

The PCR had 60 Vbeta and 13 Jbeta primers. Sequencing was performed with immunoSEQ multiplex PCR; in TCRdb, only in-frame clones are kept and a portion is missing. The table records about 180,000 clones, less than 90% of them present only once. With respect to this clone: Its antigen is as yet unknown.

Germline assignment: CDR1 LGHNA and CDR2 YNFKEQ. This CDR3 region has 16 residues. V dropped 2 bases and J dropped 8; count of bases not matched to a gene: 12. The TCR comes from a girl aged 10-17 years in good health and CMV-seropositive. V and J are TRBV4-2 and TRBJ1-2; 9 nucleotides align to TRBD1. The sequencing input was PBMCs. CDR3 coding DNA: TGTGCCAGCAGCCAAAGCTCGGGACAGGGTATTAGGGGCTACACCTTC. Encoded protein: CASSQSSGQGIRGYTF.